These 20 T cell receptor beta chains were sequenced from one sample in a study of early T cells in non-severe SARS-CoV-2 infection. TCRdb itself ran the 5' RACE reads through MiXCR, one entry per CDR3 protein. The table shows 70,000 to 95,000 distinct CDR3 sequences, with roughly 14% occurring only once. Material: whole blood. Receptors were obtained from an adult who was a healthcare worker with PCR-confirmed SARS-CoV-2 infection or an uninfected control (not recorded which).

In this sample, this clonotype turned up many times. V and J are TRBV20-1 and TRBJ2-3, with 7 bases lining up with TRBD2. The CDR3 extends over 14 amino acids. Looked up from germline, CDR1 is DFQATT and CDR2 is SNEGSKA (reference sequence). Unmatched junction bases numbered 3, after V lost 1 base and J lost 2 bases. DNA of the CDR3: TGCAGTGCTAGAGTCGGGGGGAACACAGATACGCAGTATTTT. Translation: CSARVGGNTDTQYF.

This clonotype has a count of ten or more. V is TRBV11-2 and J is TRBJ2-3, with 9 bases that match TRBD2. Germline lookup yields CDR1 SGHAT and CDR2 FQNNGV. Germline trimming cut 5 bases from V and 1 base from J; bases unmatched to any gene: 7. This CDR3 has 16 residues. CDR3 bases: TGTGCCAGCAGCCCCCTCAGCGGGGGGCGCACAGATACGCAGTATTTT. Translated, it gives CASSPLSGGRTDTQYF.

This clonotype was found a few times. The chain links TRBV19 to TRBJ2-1, with 8 bases fitting TRBD2. The CDR3 extends over 17 amino acids. V dropped 5 bases and J dropped 7; count of bases not matched to a gene: 16. CDR1 is LNHDA and CDR2 is SQIVND in the germline V gene (reference sequence). The DNA of the CDR3 is TGTGCCAGTAGTCCGCCAGGCGCGGGGGGTCTCCGGAATGAGCAGTTCTTC. It encodes CASSPPGAGGLRNEQFF.

This clonotype appeared many times. The V and J genes are TRBV29-1 and TRBJ2-1; D perhaps matches TRBD2 (5 bases). V lost 7 bases and J 7 bases, leaving 14 bases between the germline ends. CDR3 length equals 12 residues. Germline loops: CDR1 SQVTM, CDR2 ANQGSEA. The CDR3 is CSAGRAWNEQFF. The CDR3 bases are TGCAGCGCTGGGCGGGCTTGGAATGAGCAGTTCTTC.

This clonotype was seen ten or more times. The chain uses TRBV5-1 and TRBJ1-2; possibly TRBD1 for D (6 bases). V lost 3 bases and J lost 0, with 12 bases in between. Germline V gives CDR1 SGHRS, CDR2 YFSETQ. This CDR3 has 15 amino acids. Here the CDR3 reads CASSSGDAANYGYTF. The DNA of the CDR3 is TGCGCCAGCAGCTCAGGGGACGCAGCTAACTATGGCTACACCTTC.

This chain joins TRBV29-1 and TRBJ1-3; TRBD1 is a possible D gene (5 bases). This CDR3 contains 16 residues. Germline V gives CDR1 SQVTM, CDR2 ANQGSEA. V was trimmed by 3 bases and J by 1 base, leaving 16 bases between them. The CDR3 here is CSVEAGGLGSGNTIYF. The CDR3 bases are TGCAGCGTTGAGGCTGGGGGACTCGGGTCTGGAAACACCATATATTTT.

This chain connects TRBV11-2 to TRBJ2-7; 8 nucleotides align to TRBD1. V lost 5 bases and J lost 2; bases outside the gene matches: 8. Germline CDR1 and CDR2: SGHAT and FQNNGV. The CDR3 spans 15 residues. The CDR3 loop reads CASSPGTGRTYEQYV. The CDR3 nucleotides read TGTGCCAGCAGCCCAGGGACAGGCCGGACCTACGAGCAGTACGTC.

This clonotype was observed many times. This chain joins TRBV10-3 and TRBJ2-7, with D perhaps TRBD1 (6 bases). CDR3 length equals 15 residues. Trimming took off 2 bases at V and 5 bases at J, with 16 bases between the two ends. CDR1 and CDR2 from the germline V gene are ENHRY and SYGVKD. The CDR3 bases are TGTGCCATCAGTGAGACGGTTACAGGGACCCACGAGCAGTACGTC. The encoded protein is CAISETVTGTHEQYV.

This chain joins TRBV7-8 and TRBJ1-1; possibly TRBD1 for D (6 bases). This CDR3 spans 15 amino acids. CDR1 and CDR2 from the germline V gene are SGHVS and FQNEAQ. With 5 bases removed from V and 1 base from J, the gap between germline ends came to 14 bases. CDR3 sequence (DNA): TGTGCCAGCAGCCCACGCCCGACAGGGAACACTGAAGCTTTCTTT. Its translation is CASSPRPTGNTEAFF.

This clonotype was observed a few times. The J gene is TRBJ1-4, the V gene TRBV7-6, with D unresolved. The V end was cut by 5 bases, the J end by 4 bases, with 14 bases between. The CDR3 sequence is 15 residues long. CDR1 and CDR2 from the germline V gene are SGHVS and FNYEAQ. The CDR3 coding sequence is TGTGCCAGCAGCCCGAAGGGAAGAAGTAATGAAAAACTGTTTTTT. Its protein product is CASSPKGRSNEKLFF.

This clonotype was seen a handful of times. The V gene is TRBV9, the J gene TRBJ2-5, with 14 bases identical to TRBD2. V trimming: 0 bases; J trimming: 2 bases; junction bases outside the gene matches: 0. Germline assignment: CDR1 SGDLS and CDR2 YYNGEE. The CDR3 sequence is 16 residues long. CDR3 coding DNA: TGTGCCAGCAGCGTAGGGACTAGCGGGGGGCAAGAGACCCAGTACTTC. Amino acid sequence: CASSVGTSGGQETQYF.

This clonotype was picked up a small number of times. This rearrangement joins TRBV20-1 to TRBJ1-1; possibly TRBD1 for D (5 bases). The CDR3 covers 12 residues. Germline V gives CDR1 DFQATT, CDR2 SNEGSKA (reference sequence). V lost 3 bases, J lost 2 bases, and 7 bases lay in between. CDR3 DNA sequence: TGCAGTGCTAGTGGGGGAAACACTGAAGCTTTCTTT. Its protein is CSASGGNTEAFF.

This clonotype was recorded at least ten times. V gene TRBV19 combines with J gene TRBJ1-5, with 8 bases lining up with TRBD1. The CDR3 totals 16 residues. CDR1 is LNHDA and CDR2 is SQIVND in the germline V gene (reference sequence). V lost 7 bases to trimming and J lost 5 bases; unmatched junction nucleotides: 13. The CDR3 reads CASTSWRTGPYQPQHF. Here the CDR3 DNA reads TGTGCCAGTACTAGTTGGAGGACAGGGCCGTATCAGCCCCAGCATTTT.

The chain uses TRBV29-1 and TRBJ1-6; D gene unclear. Between the trimmed V and J ends, which lost 3 bases and 9 bases, there was a span of 12 bases. Per the germline V gene, CDR1 is SQVTM and CDR2 is ANQGSEA. This CDR3 comprises 13 residues. The chain's CDR3 is CSVEAGFGSPLHF. CDR3 nucleotides: TGCAGCGTTGAGGCAGGTTTCGGTTCACCCCTCCACTTT.

The rearrangement links TRBV3-1 to TRBJ1-2, with D possibly matching TRBD1 (5 bases). The germline V and J ends were trimmed by 2 bases and 1 base, with 11 bases remaining between them. The CDR3 length is 15 residues. The V gene's germline CDR1 is LGHDT and CDR2 YNNKEL (reference sequence). CDR3 residues: CASSQSTGFNYGYTF. CDR3 nucleotides: TGTGCCAGCAGCCAAAGTACAGGTTTTAACTATGGCTACACCTTC.

This clonotype was observed many times. The chain has TRBV10-3 and TRBJ2-4, with D perhaps matching TRBD1 (6 bases). The CDR3 totals 15 residues. The germline gives CDR1 ENHRY, CDR2 SYGVKD. With 5 bases removed from V and 6 bases from J, the gap between germline ends came to 17 bases. This CDR3 is CAISPGGRDANIQYF. CDR3 nucleotides: TGTGCCATCAGTCCTGGGGGCAGGGACGCAAACATTCAGTACTTC.

This clonotype was seen a handful of times. This sequence joins TRBV7-2 and TRBJ2-3; D uncertain. The CDR3 loop spans 12 amino acids. Germline assignment: CDR1 SGHTA and CDR2 FQGNSA. V lost 3 bases and J 6 bases, leaving 7 bases between the germline ends. The CDR3 coding sequence is TGTGCCAGCAGCTTCGTCCCGGATACGCAGTATTTT. It yields the protein CASSFVPDTQYF.

J is TRBJ2-7 and V is TRBV6-1; 11 bases fit TRBD1. With V trimmed by 5 bases and J by 4 bases, 7 bases remained unmatched. Looked up from germline, CDR1 is MNHNS and CDR2 is SASEGT. The CDR3 is made up of 15 amino acids. CDR3 sequence: CASSIRDRGTYEQYV. CDR3 nucleotides: TGTGCCAGCAGTATCCGGGACAGGGGGACTTACGAGCAGTACGTC.

The chain has TRBV29-1 and TRBJ2-2, with TRBD2 as a possible D gene (6 bases). Trimming left V 4 bases short and J 4 bases short, with 10 bases between. The CDR3 has 13 residues. Germline V gives CDR1 SQVTM, CDR2 ANQGSEA. The CDR3 DNA reads TGCAGCGTTGGGACTATGGGCACCGGGGAGCTGTTTTTT. It encodes CSVGTMGTGELFF.

The rearrangement joins TRBV6-1 to TRBJ2-5; TRBD2 matches 12 bases. Germline CDR1 reads MNHNS; CDR2 reads SASEGT. The trim removed 10 bases at V and 2 bases at J, leaving 8 bases unmatched. This CDR3 spans 15 amino acids. CDR3 sequence: CATERLAGVQETQYF. CDR3 DNA sequence: TGTGCCACCGAACGACTAGCGGGGGTTCAAGAGACCCAGTACTTC.